This is a list of T cell receptor beta chains from one sample in a study of human T cells and chemical hapten exposure. TCRdb itself ran the RACE reads through MiXCR, one entry per CDR3 protein. The repertoire holds roughly 380,000 distinct CDR3 sequences, with approximately 5.1% as singletons. Sequenced material: whole blood, taken in connection with sensitization to the hapten diphenylcyclopropenone (DPC). The origin of the receptors is a woman between 45 and 60 years old with alopecia areata. Some clones in this sample may be carry-over from other donors' samples. The conserved cysteine and the conserved F or W are not part of the CDR3 here.

V gene,J gene,CDR3 protein
TRBV28,TRBJ1-5,ASTPPTGGSQPQH
TRBV6-5,TRBJ1-4,ASSPDGSAEKLF
TRBV7-9,TRBJ2-7,ASREDGDEQY
TRBV25-1,TRBJ2-5,ASSASTWGQETQY
TRBV3-1,TRBJ2-5,ASSQNIIGTGQY
TRBV28,TRBJ1-5,ASSSNGEGGNQPQH
TRBV9,TRBJ2-7,ASSVGVGYEQY
TRBV12-5,TRBJ2-1,ASGRGTSGDNEQF
TRBV3-1,TRBJ1-2,ASSPDSSYGYT
TRBV5-1,TRBJ1-1,ASSLELGRRNTEAF
TRBV7-2,TRBJ2-3,ASSSDRIRTDTQY
TRBV2,TRBJ2-7,ASSERRDYEQY
TRBV29-1,TRBJ2-7,SVEDQGRAGTYEQY
TRBV7-2,TRBJ2-1,ASRLDIPNEQF
TRBV29-1,TRBJ2-7,SVGAGSSYEQY
TRBV28,TRBJ1-1,ASSLLTATNTEAF
TRBV29-1,TRBJ2-7,SVEGLLAGGVGEQY
TRBV6-5,TRBJ1-2,ASSYSPRDRDGYT
TRBV6-5,TRBJ2-3,ASSYGQGPYTDTQY
TRBV5-1,TRBJ2-1,ASSSGDSLYGEQF
TRBV12-3/TRBV12-4,TRBJ2-5,ASSLMEAETQY